This T cell receptor beta chain is drawn from a study of graft-versus-host responses after intestinal transplantation. Study in general: Recipients had multivisceral, liver-intestinal, or isolated intestinal transplants. Study results and limitations: With peak circulating GvH clone levels came an association with early post-transplant HvG declines.

The protocol was immunoSEQ multiplex PCR, while the TCRdb copy is restricted to in-frame clones and leaves out a portion. The sample has about 41,000 clones, roughly 95% seen once. To note about this clone: Its antigen remains unidentified.

The CDR3 length is 15 residues. V lost 3 bases and J lost 5, with 16 bases in between. The V gene's germline CDR1 is PRHDT and CDR2 FYEKMQ (reference sequence). The receptor was isolated from a human donor who was the organ donor for an intestinal transplant. The specimen comprised unstimulated CD8+ T cells sorted from spleen or lymph node cells, sampled before transplant. This chain joins TRBV13 and TRBJ2-5; perhaps TRBD2 as D (6 bases). As DNA, the CDR3 is TGTGCCAGCAGCTTCAGGGAGGCGGAGATGGAGACCCAGTACTTC. This codes for CASSFREAEMETQYF.